One sample yielded the 18 T cell receptor beta chains listed below, sequenced in a study of sequential checkpoint blockade in melanoma. TCRdb's copy holds only in-frame clones and misses some; the assay was immunoSEQ multiplex PCR. This repertoire shows 23,000 or so clones, approximately 71% found once; its top ten account for about a fifth. Regarding treatment: randomized to nivolumab then ipilimumab (arm A) or the reverse (arm B). The input for sequencing was CD8+ T cells sorted from blood (inferred from file names), taken from a patient given nivolumab and ipilimumab in sequence. The receptors come from a human donor with melanoma.

This chain links TRBV5-6 with TRBJ2-7; 8 bases agree with TRBD2. The germline V gene encodes CDR1 SGHDT and CDR2 YYEEEE. The ends lost 2 bases at V and 7 bases at J; junction bases unmatched: 8. The CDR3 has 14 amino acids. CDR3: CASSFPGGAREQYF. CDR3 bases: TGTGCCAGCAGCTTCCCGGGGGGGGCACGGGAGCAGTACTTC.

The chain has TRBV7-3 and TRBJ2-5, with TRBD1 identical over 7 bases. The V segment lost 5 bases and the J segment 1 base; nucleotides outside the gene matches: 1. CDR1 and CDR2 (germline): SGHTA, FQGTGA. The length of the CDR3 is 13 residues. The CDR3 DNA sequence: TGTGCCAGCAGCCCAGGGGGCCAAGAGACCCAGTACTTC. Translated, it gives CASSPGGQETQYF.

Details on this clone: One end of the junction varies from germline; a read error may be responsible. The same CDR3 also results from other DNA sequences found in this sample. The chain combines TRBV4-3 with TRBJ2-3, with D tentatively TRBD1 (5 bases). From germline, CDR1 is LGHNA and CDR2 YSLEER. This CDR3 contains 15 residues. The CDR3 DNA reads TGCGCCAGCAGCCAAGACAAGGGGTTCGGAGATACGCAATATTTT. This translates into CASSQDKGFGDTQYF.

V usage is TRBV9 and J usage is TRBJ2-2; D uncertain. The CDR3 spans 12 residues. Germline CDR1 SGDLS, CDR2 YYNGEE. Trimming removed 0 bases at V and 8 bases at J, with 5 bases between. In DNA form, the CDR3 reads TGTGCCAGCAGCGTAGGGAGTGGGGAGCTGTTTTTT. It yields the protein CASSVGSGELFF.

The rearrangement uses TRBV2 and TRBJ1-1, with 12 bases fitting TRBD1. Germline CDR1 SNHLY, CDR2 FYNNEI. This CDR3 region has 16 residues. Trimming removed 6 bases from V and 4 bases from J; junction bases left unmatched: 9. The CDR3 loop reads CASRGGQGARGTEAFF. The CDR3 DNA reads as TGTGCCAGCAGGGGGGGACAGGGGGCGAGGGGCACTGAAGCTTTCTTT.

This clone has more than one count but fewer than ten. V usage is TRBV9 and J usage is TRBJ2-2; weak D call: TRBD2 (7 bases). Germline-derived CDR1 and CDR2 are SGDLS and YYNGEE. The CDR3 is 16 residues long. Trimming removed 3 bases from V and 4 bases from J, with 16 bases in between. The CDR3 nucleotides read TGTGCCAGCAGCGCGACCGGCGGGGGCCCCACCGGGGAGCTGTTTTTT. This sequence encodes CASSATGGGPTGELFF.

The chain recombines TRBV4-2 with TRBJ1-6; D is uncertain. Germline V CDR1 and CDR2: LGHNA, YNFKEQ. The CDR3 is made up of 16 amino acids. V lost 3 bases to trimming and J lost 10 bases, with 19 bases between them. CDR3 sequence: CASSQTVIGFGSPLHF. CDR3 sequence (DNA): TGTGCCAGCAGCCAGACTGTAATAGGCTTTGGGTCACCCCTCCACTTT.

The rearrangement joins TRBV7-9 to TRBJ2-5; the match to TRBD1 covers 8 bases. This CDR3 has 13 residues. Germline trimming cut 5 bases from V and 9 bases from J; bases unmatched to any gene: 8. Germline V gene data show CDR1 as SEHNR and CDR2 as FQNEAQ (reference sequence). The CDR3 coding sequence is TGTGCCAGCAGCCTCGGGGACAGGCGGCCCCAGTACTTC. Residues: CASSLGDRRPQYF. Full variable domain (rest looked up from reference TRBV7-9 and TRBJ2-5): DTGVSQNPRHKITKRGQNVTFRCDPISEHNRLYWYRQTLGQGPEFLTYFQNEAQLEKSRLLSDRFSAERPKGSFSTLEIQRTEQGDSAMYLCASSLGDRRPQYFGPGTRLLVL.

This chain uses TRBV6-5 with TRBJ2-7; perhaps TRBD1 as D (6 bases). The CDR3 is 14 amino acids. Germline V lookup: CDR1 MNHEY, CDR2 SVGAGI. V lost 5 bases and J lost 3, with 14 bases in between. The CDR3 here is CASSNLRTVYEQYF. The CDR3 coding sequence is TGTGCCAGCAGTAATTTAAGGACAGTCTACGAGCAGTACTTC.

V is TRBV6-1 and J is TRBJ1-3, with TRBD1 identical over 9 bases. CDR3 size: 17 residues. V lost 3 bases to trimming and J lost 4 bases; unmatched junction nucleotides: 10. Germline V gene lookup returns CDR1 MNHNS and CDR2 SASEGT. The CDR3, as DNA: TGTGCCAGCAGTGAGGGACAGGGAATGTTCCGCGGAAACACCATATATTTT. Translated, it gives CASSEGQGMFRGNTIYF.

This clone was found a few times. The chain couples TRBV7-9 to TRBJ1-5; a possible D gene is TRBD1 (5 bases). The CDR3 contains 14 residues. The germline CDR1 and CDR2 sequences are SEHNR and FQNEAQ (reference sequence). With 8 bases removed from V and 1 base from J, the gap between germline ends came to 12 bases. In DNA, the CDR3 is TGTGCCAGCGCGGGGCGCGGGAGCAATCAGCCCCAGCATTTT. Its protein product is CASAGRGSNQPQHF.

To note about this clone: This same CDR3 is encoded by further DNA sequences in the sample. J is TRBJ1-2 and V is TRBV27; the match to TRBD1 covers 7 bases. Germline V lookup: CDR1 MNHEY, CDR2 SMNVEV (reference sequence). This CDR3 is 14 amino acids long. Germline trimming cut 2 bases from V and 0 bases from J; bases unmatched to any gene: 0. CDR3 residues: CASSLDRANYGYTF. Written as DNA, the CDR3 is TGTGCCAGCAGTTTAGACAGGGCTAACTATGGCTACACCTTC.

V and J are TRBV4-3 and TRBJ1-1; possible D gene TRBD1, 5 bases. The CDR3 has 14 amino acids. The ends were cut back, 1 base at V and 1 base at J, with 7 bases in the middle. Germline V CDR1 and CDR2: LGHNA, YSLEER. This chain's CDR3 is CASSQGQRNTEAFF. The CDR3 nucleotides read TGCGCCAGCAGCCAAGGACAGCGGAACACTGAAGCTTTCTTT.

The CDR3 nucleotides are TGTGCCAGCAGCTTAGTAGCTCAGAGGTGGATCGGCGGGAGTAAACAAGAGACCCAGTACTTC. Translated: CASSLVAQRWIGGSKQETQYF. The J gene is TRBJ2-5, the V gene TRBV7-8; 7 nucleotides align to TRBD2. CDR1 and CDR2 from the germline V gene are SGHVS and FQNEAQ. V gave up 1 base and J gave up 2 bases; unmatched junction bases: 22. The CDR3 runs to 21 residues. Full variable domain (rest looked up from reference TRBV7-8 and TRBJ2-5): GAGVSQSPRYKVAKRGQDVALRCDPISGHVSLFWYQQALGQGPEFLTYFQNEAQLDKSGLPSDRFFAERPEGSVSTLKIQRTQQEDSAVYLCASSLVAQRWIGGSKQETQYFGPGTRLLVL.

The chain links TRBV7-9 to TRBJ2-7; 7 positions match TRBD2. CDR1 is SEHNR and CDR2 is FQNEAQ in the germline V gene (reference sequence). This CDR3 has 14 amino acids. The ends lost 1 base at V and 2 bases at J; junction bases unmatched: 2. The CDR3 loop reads CASSLVAGAYEQYV. CDR3 in DNA: TGTGCCAGCAGCTTAGTGGCGGGGGCCTACGAGCAGTACGTC.

This rearrangement joins TRBV2 to TRBJ2-5; 10 bases match TRBD2. Per germline, CDR1 SNHLY and CDR2 FYNNEI. This CDR3 is 19 amino acids long. The V and J ends lost 4 bases and 2 bases, in that order; junction bases with no gene match: 16. CDR3 loop: CASSVDPSPSGGDQETQYF. CDR3 DNA: TGTGCCAGCAGTGTCGATCCGTCTCCTAGCGGGGGCGATCAAGAGACCCAGTACTTC. Supplemented by reference TRBV2 and TRBJ2-5, the full variable domain reads EPEVTQTPSHQVTQMGQEVILRCVPISNHLYFYWYRQILGQKVEFLVSFYNNEISEKSEIFDDQFSVERPDGSNFTLKIRSTKLEDSAMYFCASSVDPSPSGGDQETQYFGPGTRLLVL.

Details on this clone: The junction departs from germline at one end; a sequencing error may be responsible. V gene TRBV15 combines with J gene TRBJ1-4, with 8 bases matching TRBD1. Germline CDR1 reads LNHNV; CDR2 reads YYDKDF (reference sequence). The CDR3 has 15 residues. In DNA, the CDR3 is TGTGCCATCAGCAGCTACCGGACAGGGACTGAAAAACTGTTTTTT. It translates to CAISSYRTGTEKLFF.

This clone was found once. This chain links TRBV18 with TRBJ1-4, with a possible D match to TRBD1 (6 bases). The CDR3 contains 15 residues. Germline V lookup: CDR1 KGHSH, CDR2 LQKENI. Trimming shortened V by 2 bases and J by 7 bases, and 14 bases separated the two germline ends. Here the CDR3 DNA reads TGTGCCAGCTCACCAGACACAGGGAATCCTGAAAAACTGTTTTTT. This gives the protein CASSPDTGNPEKLFF.